In this sample, the clone carrying this T cell receptor (beta chain) turned up a few times. Participants, roughly 18 to 89 years old, spanned under 30 US areas. Method: immunoSEQ multiplex PCR; TCRdb's copy keeps in-frame clones and lacks some. The sample consists of about 180,000 clones, 88% of them appearing once. The CDR3 is made up of 13 amino acids. The germline V and J ends were trimmed by 3 bases and 2 bases, with 8 bases remaining between them. From germline, CDR1 is SEHNR and CDR2 FQNEAQ (reference sequence). These data originate in a study of blood T cell repertoires in COVID-19. The clonotype comes from a woman under 30 who had recovered from COVID-19. This chain connects TRBV7-9 to TRBJ2-7; a weak D match, TRBD1 (6 bases). Sequencing was carried out using PBMCs or T cells enriched from blood (not recorded which). The CDR3 is CASSLGATYEQYF. The CDR3 bases are TGTGCCAGCAGCTTGGGGGCAACCTACGAGCAGTACTTC. The variable domain in full, with the rest retrieved from reference TRBV7-9 and TRBJ2-7, is DTGVSQNPRHKITKRGQNVTFRCDPISEHNRLYWYRQTLGQGPEFLTYFQNEAQLEKSRLLSDRFSAERPKGSFSTLEIQRTEQGDSAMYLCASSLGATYEQYFGPGTRLTVT.